The clone carrying this T cell receptor (beta chain) was seen more than once but under ten times. Antigen unknown. If patients had autoimmune disease history or systemic immunosuppression, they were excluded. These data originate in a study of OX40 agonist ivuxolimab in advanced cancers. For the study at large: The drug used for patients, ivuxolimab, was an agonistic anti-OX40 (CD134) antibody. Administration of intravenous ivuxolimab to patients occurred every 2 weeks at 0.01 to 10 mg/kg. Study results and limitations: The CD4+ and CD8+ T cells in the blood had expanded clonally by week 6 at 0.1 to 3.0 mg/kg.

Sequencing used immunoSEQ multiplex PCR; TCRdb keeps in-frame clones, though not all of them. In the table there are 70,000 to 95,000 clones, 75% to 95% of which are singletons. The V gene end was trimmed by 0 bases and the J gene end by 9 bases; junction bases not matched to a gene: 2. Germline values: CDR1 MGHRA, CDR2 YSYEKL. This CDR3 region has 13 residues. The sample in question was CD4+ or CD8+ T cells sorted from blood, obtained in a trial of the OX40 agonist ivuxolimab. This chain links TRBV4-1 with TRBJ1-5, with TRBD1 matching 7 bases. The receptor's source is an adult with an advanced solid tumor such as melanoma, head and neck, liver or kidney cancer. CDR3 bases: TGCGCCAGCAGCCAAGATAGGACAGGGCCCCAGCATTTT. Protein sequence: CASSQDRTGPQHF.